This T cell receptor beta chain was obtained from a study of spatial heterogeneity in lung cancer. As for this clonotype: The antigen is undetermined.

Described time point: sample taken at primary tumor resection. Researchers sequenced whole RNA taken from tumor, nontumor lung or frozen PBMC without sorting. Samples came from about 72 TRACERx patients with untreated early-stage lung cancer. Study results and limitations: Blood carried ubiquitous expanded tumor TCRs more at resection than follow-up.

Every individual TCR cDNA molecule carried its own unique molecular identifier, which allowed correction of PCR and sequencing errors. TCRdb itself ran the 5' RACE reads through MiXCR, one entry per CDR3 protein. The sample contains fewer than 55,000 distinct CDR3 sequences, roughly 7.6% of which appear only once. V lost 5 bases and J lost 6, with 12 bases in between. The CDR3 is made up of 13 amino acids. The source is a female donor with early-stage non-small cell lung cancer. The specimen comprised PBMCs, sampled at surgery. This rearrangement joins TRBV12-3 or TRBV12-4 to TRBJ2-3, with D perhaps assigned TRBD1 or TRBD2 (5 bases each). CDR3 nucleotide sequence: TGTGCCAGCAGTAAGCTAGCAGGGGATACGCAGTATTTT. Its translation: CASSKLAGDTQYF.